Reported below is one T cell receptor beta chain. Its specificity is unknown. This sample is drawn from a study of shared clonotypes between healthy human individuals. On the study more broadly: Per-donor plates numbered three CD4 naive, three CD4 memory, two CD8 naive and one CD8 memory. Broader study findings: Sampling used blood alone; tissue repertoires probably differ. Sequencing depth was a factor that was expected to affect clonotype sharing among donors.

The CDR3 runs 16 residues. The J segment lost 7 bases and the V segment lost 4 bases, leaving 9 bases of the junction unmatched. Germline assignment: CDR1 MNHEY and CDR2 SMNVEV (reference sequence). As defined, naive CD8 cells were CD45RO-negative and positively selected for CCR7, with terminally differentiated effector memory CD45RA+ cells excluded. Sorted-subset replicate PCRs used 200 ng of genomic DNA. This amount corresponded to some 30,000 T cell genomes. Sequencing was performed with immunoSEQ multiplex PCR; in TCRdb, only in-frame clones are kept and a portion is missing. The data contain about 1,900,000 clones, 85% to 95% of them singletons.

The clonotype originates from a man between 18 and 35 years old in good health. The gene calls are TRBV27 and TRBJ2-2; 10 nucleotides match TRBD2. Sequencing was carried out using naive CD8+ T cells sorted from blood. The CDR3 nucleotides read TGTGCCAGCAGTTACAATCTAGCGGGAGCCGTCGGGGAGCTGTTTTTT. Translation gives CASSYNLAGAVGELFF.